This entry lists 11 T cell receptor beta chains sequenced from one sample in a study of cytomegalovirus exposure and HLA in healthy donors (dated by TCRdb to 2016 to 2017). Libraries were made using the immunoSEQ multiplex PCR assay. The immuneACCESS repertoire file appears here via TCRdb, limited to in-frame rearrangements. These files lack a portion of the clones; in checked studies, under half of the deficit traces to unresolved V genes, and the cause of the others is not known. The sample records 200,000 or so clones, roughly 84% of which are singletons. In total, the top ten clones hold 13% of the sample. The sequenced sample was PBMCs. The source is a woman between 25 and 40 years old in good health and CMV-seropositive.

The gene calls are TRBV7-2 and TRBJ2-5; maybe TRBD2 (5 bases). Between the trimmed V and J ends, which lost 1 base and 7 bases, there was a span of 22 bases. Germline V gives CDR1 SGHTA, CDR2 FQGNSA. The CDR3 is 17 amino acids. Here the CDR3 reads CASSLVGLGSMAGTQYF. CDR3 nucleotides: TGTGCCAGCAGCTTAGTGGGTCTGGGCTCCATGGCGGGGACCCAGTACTTC. Drawing the rest from reference TRBV7-2 and TRBJ2-5, the complete variable domain is GAGVSQSPSNKVTEKGKDVELRCDPISGHTALYWYRQSLGQGLEFLIYFQGNSAPDKSGLPSDRFSAERTGGSVSTLTIQRTQQEDSAVYLCASSLVGLGSMAGTQYFGPGTRLLVL.

This chain connects TRBV28 to TRBJ2-1, with D possibly TRBD1 on 6 matching bases. Germline V gene data show CDR1 as MDHEN and CDR2 as SYDVKM. This CDR3 spans 12 amino acids. V was shortened by 3 bases and J by 12 bases, with 12 bases between the two germline ends. CDR3 coding DNA: TGTGCCAGCAGTTTGTCAGGGGCGTCGCAGTTCTTC. It encodes CASSLSGASQFF.

The chain employs TRBV6-6 and TRBJ1-2; 7 nucleotides align to TRBD1. With 2 bases clipped from V and 5 bases from J, the junction kept 11 bases outside the gene matches. The CDR3 is 16 amino acids. Germline values: CDR1 MNHNY, CDR2 SVGAGI (reference sequence). CDR3 sequence: CASSYQTGMRFYGYTF. CDR3 nucleotide sequence: TGTGCCAGCAGTTACCAGACAGGGATGAGATTTTATGGCTACACCTTC.

This chain connects TRBV11-2 to TRBJ1-5; 12 positions agree with TRBD1. V gave up 3 bases and J gave up 3 bases; unmatched junction bases: 0. CDR1 and CDR2 from the germline V gene are SGHAT and FQNNGV. CDR3 length: 15 residues. CDR3 region: CASSLGQGANQPQHF. As DNA, the CDR3 is TGTGCCAGCAGCTTGGGACAGGGGGCCAATCAGCCCCAGCATTTT.

The rearrangement uses TRBV29-1 and TRBJ1-4; D perhaps matches TRBD1 (6 bases). The germline V gene encodes CDR1 SQVTM and CDR2 ANQGSEA. The CDR3 spans 13 residues. Trimming removed 4 bases at V and 6 bases at J, with 12 bases between. This chain's CDR3 is CSVVTSGDEKLFF. The CDR3 coding sequence is TGCAGCGTTGTGACGTCAGGGGATGAAAAACTGTTTTTT.

This clone was detected once. J is TRBJ1-2 and V is TRBV14, with 9 bases fitting TRBD1. V was clipped by 3 bases and J by 5 bases; unmatched bases: 7. This CDR3 has 15 amino acids. Germline CDR1 and CDR2: SGHDN and FVKESK. CDR3 region: CASSHSQGAHYGYTF. CDR3 in DNA: TGTGCCAGCAGCCACTCACAGGGGGCGCATTATGGCTACACCTTC.

The rearrangement links TRBV5-1 to TRBJ2-7; D perhaps matches TRBD2 (6 bases). Trimming took 4 bases from V and 7 from J, leaving 21 bases between them. The CDR3 is 15 residues long. In germline, CDR1 is SGHRS, CDR2 YFSETQ. The CDR3 DNA sequence: TGCGCCAGCAGCCCGGACGGAGGGAAGGGCCAGGAGCAGTACTTC. It encodes CASSPDGGKGQEQYF.

CDR3 nucleotides: TGTGCCAGCAGTTTGCCTGGCGGACAGGCACGAGTTAACTATGGCTACACCTTC. Protein product: CASSLPGGQARVNYGYTF. The chain carries TRBV28 and TRBJ1-2; 7 bases agree with TRBD1. V was pared by 3 bases and J by 1 base, with 14 bases of the junction left unmatched. This CDR3 is built from 18 residues. Germline V CDR1 and CDR2: MDHEN, SYDVKM.

The rearrangement links TRBV9 to TRBJ1-2; D is perhaps TRBD1 (5 bases). In germline, CDR1 is SGDLS, CDR2 YYNGEE. Trimming removed 2 bases at V and 2 bases at J, with 13 bases between. CDR3 length: 15 residues. The CDR3 here is CASSVSPTVNYGYTF. Written as DNA, the CDR3 is TGTGCCAGCAGCGTTAGTCCGACAGTCAACTATGGCTACACCTTC. Full variable domain (missing parts from reference TRBV9 and TRBJ1-2): DSGVTQTPKHLITATGQRVTLRCSPRSGDLSVYWYQQSLDQGLQFLIQYYNGEERAKGNILERFSAQQFPDLHSELNLSSLELGDSALYFCASSVSPTVNYGYTFGSGTRLTVV.

Note on this clone: The same CDR3 also results from other DNA sequences found in this sample. The chain couples TRBV30 to TRBJ2-7, with TRBD2 identical over 8 bases. The CDR3 length is 14 residues. The germline CDR1 and CDR2 sequences are GTSNPN and SVGIG (reference sequence). With V trimmed by 1 base and J by 0 bases, 2 bases remained unmatched. For the CDR3, the DNA is TGTGCCTGGAGTGGCGGGGGGAGCTCCTACGAGCAGTACTTC. Protein: CAWSGGGSSYEQYF.

The gene calls are TRBV18 and TRBJ1-5; the match to TRBD1 covers 7 bases. V gave up 3 bases and J gave up 6 bases; unmatched junction bases: 8. The germline V gene has CDR1 KGHSH and CDR2 LQKENI. This CDR3 region has 15 residues. CDR3 sequence: CASSPLQGFAQPQHF. The CDR3 DNA sequence: TGTGCCAGCTCACCTTTACAGGGGTTTGCTCAGCCCCAGCATTTT.